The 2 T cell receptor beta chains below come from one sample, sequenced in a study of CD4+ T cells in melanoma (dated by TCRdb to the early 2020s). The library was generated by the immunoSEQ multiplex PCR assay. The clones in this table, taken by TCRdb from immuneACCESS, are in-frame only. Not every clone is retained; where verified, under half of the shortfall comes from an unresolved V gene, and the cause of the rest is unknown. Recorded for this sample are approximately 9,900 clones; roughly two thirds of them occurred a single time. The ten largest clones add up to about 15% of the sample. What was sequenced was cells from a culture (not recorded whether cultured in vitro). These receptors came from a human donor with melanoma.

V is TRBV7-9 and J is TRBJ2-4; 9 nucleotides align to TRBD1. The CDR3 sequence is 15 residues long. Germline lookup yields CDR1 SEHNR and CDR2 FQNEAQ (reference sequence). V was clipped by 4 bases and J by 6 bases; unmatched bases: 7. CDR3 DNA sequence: TGTGCCAGCAGCTCGTGGGACAGGGCGGCAAACATTCAGTACTTC. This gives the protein CASSSWDRAANIQYF.

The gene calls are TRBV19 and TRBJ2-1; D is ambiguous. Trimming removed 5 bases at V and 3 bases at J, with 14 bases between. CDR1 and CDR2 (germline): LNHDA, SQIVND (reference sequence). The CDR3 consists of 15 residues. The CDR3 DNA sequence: TGTGCCAGTAGTCCCCTAGGGAAAGTCTACAATGAGCAGTTCTTC. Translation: CASSPLGKVYNEQFF.